One sample yielded the 23 T cell receptor beta chains listed below, sequenced in a study of graft-versus-host responses after intestinal transplantation. What these receptors recognize is not known. Method: immunoSEQ multiplex PCR; TCRdb's copy keeps in-frame clones and lacks some. In the table there are around 93,000 clones, approximately 90% of which are singletons. The sequenced sample was unstimulated CD8+ T cells sorted from spleen or lymph node cells, obtained before intestinal transplant. The receptors come from a human donor who received an intestinal transplant.

This sequence joins TRBV18 and TRBJ2-7; 10 bases align to TRBD1. Trimming cost V 6 bases and J 11 bases; bases outside gene matches: 10. The CDR3 covers 13 residues. Germline V CDR1 and CDR2: KGHSH, LQKENI. Here the CDR3 DNA reads TGTGCCAGCTCGCCAGACAGGGGGCGCTTAAAGTACTTC. Its translation: CASSPDRGRLKYF.

V gene TRBV7-2 combines with J gene TRBJ2-3, with TRBD2 identical over 13 bases. The CDR3 runs 18 residues. With 0 bases clipped from V and 10 bases from J, the junction kept 13 bases outside the gene matches. The V gene's germline CDR1 is SGHTA and CDR2 FQGNSA. CDR3 in DNA: TGTGCCAGCAGCTTAGCCCTCACTAGCGGGAGGGCCTTCGGGTCGCAGTATTTT. Translated: CASSLALTSGRAFGSQYF. Full variable domain (outside the CDR3, taken from reference TRBV7-2 and TRBJ2-3): GAGVSQSPSNKVTEKGKDVELRCDPISGHTALYWYRQSLGQGLEFLIYFQGNSAPDKSGLPSDRFSAERTGGSVSTLTIQRTQQEDSAVYLCASSLALTSGRAFGSQYFGPGTRLTVL.

The gene calls are TRBV27 and TRBJ2-1; 7 bases fit TRBD1. The V segment lost 4 bases and the J segment 2 bases; nucleotides outside the gene matches: 5. This CDR3 has 15 residues. The germline CDR1 and CDR2 sequences are MNHEY and SMNVEV (reference sequence). The CDR3 reads CASSSPGQAYNEQFF. CDR3 in DNA: TGTGCCAGCAGTTCACCCGGACAGGCCTACAATGAGCAGTTCTTC.

This chain connects TRBV4-1 to TRBJ2-7; 10 positions match TRBD2. The CDR3 spans 18 residues. Germline CDR1 and CDR2: MGHRA and YSYEKL. V trimming: 0 bases; J trimming: 2 bases; junction bases outside the gene matches: 10. The CDR3 spells CASSQEWIWTSGTYEQYF. Here the CDR3 DNA reads TGCGCCAGCAGCCAAGAATGGATTTGGACTAGCGGAACCTACGAGCAGTACTTC.

The chain uses TRBV11-3 and TRBJ1-1; D is unresolved. CDR1 SGHNT and CDR2 YENEEA come from the germline V gene. Trimming pared 1 base from V and 3 bases from J, leaving 3 bases between. The CDR3 is made up of 12 amino acids. CDR3 in amino acids: CASSLGHTEAFF. The CDR3 nucleotides are TGTGCCAGCAGCTTAGGACACACTGAAGCTTTCTTT.

This chain connects TRBV27 to TRBJ1-1, with D tentatively TRBD1 (6 bases). Trimming removed 6 bases at V and 4 bases at J, with 12 bases between. This CDR3 contains 13 residues. The germline gives CDR1 MNHEY, CDR2 SMNVEV (reference sequence). CDR3: CASSPRGSTEAFF. CDR3 bases: TGTGCCAGCAGCCCCAGGGGATCCACTGAAGCTTTCTTT.

The rearrangement joins TRBV30 to TRBJ2-1, with D perhaps matching TRBD2 (6 bases). The CDR3 runs to 14 residues. Trimming left V 3 bases short and J 1 base short, with 10 bases between. CDR1 GTSNPN and CDR2 SVGIG come from the germline V gene (reference sequence). This chain's CDR3 is CAWSGGLSYNEQFF. Here the CDR3 DNA reads TGTGCCTGGAGCGGGGGACTGTCCTACAATGAGCAGTTCTTC.

The V call is TRBV30, the J call TRBJ2-5; D is uncertain. CDR1 GTSNPN and CDR2 SVGIG come from the germline V gene (reference sequence). CDR3 length: 13 amino acids. Trimming left V 4 bases short and J 1 base short, with 10 bases between. CDR3 sequence: CAWNSRVQETQYF. CDR3 nucleotides: TGTGCCTGGAATAGTAGGGTCCAAGAGACCCAGTACTTC.

The chain joins TRBV6-5 to TRBJ2-3; D gene unclear. The V and J ends lost 8 bases and 4 bases respectively, with 10 bases between them. The CDR3 is made up of 12 amino acids. CDR1 and CDR2 from the germline V gene are MNHEY and SVGAGI. CDR3 loop: CASGETPDTQYF. As DNA, the CDR3 is TGTGCCAGCGGAGAAACCCCAGATACGCAGTATTTT.

This chain joins TRBV6-1 and TRBJ2-7; tentatively, D is TRBD1 or TRBD2 (5 bases each). There are 15 residues in the CDR3. Looked up from germline, CDR1 is MNHNS and CDR2 is SASEGT. With 1 base removed from V and 3 bases from J, the gap between germline ends came to 13 bases. The CDR3 DNA is TGTGCCAGCAGTGAAGAGAGGGGTATGGGCTACGAGCAGTACTTC. Translation gives CASSEERGMGYEQYF.

Points on this clone: The junction departs from the called germline gene at one end, perhaps through a read error. The chain combines TRBV14 with TRBJ2-7; 9 bases line up with TRBD1. The CDR3 consists of 18 residues. The germline CDR1 and CDR2 sequences are SGHDN and FVKESK. The CDR3 DNA reads TGTGTCAGCAGCCAAGAGGGGGGGCTGGAGGGACAGGGCTTCGAGCAGTACTTC. As protein: CVSSQEGGLEGQGFEQYF.

The chain has TRBV6-1 and TRBJ1-1; D not certain. Germline V gene lookup returns CDR1 MNHNS and CDR2 SASEGT. V lost 7 bases and J lost 0, with 9 bases in between. The CDR3 totals 13 residues. The CDR3 spells CASTWEVNTEAFF. The CDR3 bases are TGTGCCAGCACCTGGGAAGTGAACACTGAAGCTTTCTTT.

The chain has TRBV4-1 and TRBJ2-7; D remains unclear. Germline V gene sequence: CDR1 MGHRA, CDR2 YSYEKL. CDR3 length: 16 residues. V lost 0 bases and J 2 bases, leaving 14 bases between the germline ends. The CDR3 coding sequence is TGCGCCAGCAGCCAAGAACCACAGTTTATACCCTACGAGCAGTACTTC. Protein product: CASSQEPQFIPYEQYF.

The chain couples TRBV20-1 to TRBJ2-1; D is unresolved. CDR3 length: 10 amino acids. The germline CDR1 and CDR2 sequences are DFQATT and SNEGSKA (reference sequence). Trimming took 6 bases from V and 8 from J, leaving 8 bases between them. The chain's CDR3 is CSAFRDEQFF. CDR3 bases: TGCAGTGCATTTCGCGATGAGCAGTTCTTC.

The chain links TRBV9 to TRBJ2-5; 9 nucleotides line up with TRBD1. Germline-derived CDR1 and CDR2 are SGDLS and YYNGEE. The CDR3 is 16 amino acids. Trimming at V came to 3 bases and at J to 3 bases, leaving 9 bases not matched to a gene. DNA for the CDR3: TGTGCCAGCAGCGGACTGGAGGGACAGGGAGAAGAGACCCAGTACTTC. Its translation is CASSGLEGQGEETQYF. Filled out from reference TRBV9 and TRBJ2-5, the complete variable domain reads DSGVTQTPKHLITATGQRVTLRCSPRSGDLSVYWYQQSLDQGLQFLIQYYNGEERAKGNILERFSAQQFPDLHSELNLSSLELGDSALYFCASSGLEGQGEETQYFGPGTRLLVL.

This rearrangement joins TRBV19 to TRBJ2-1; D gene ambiguous. Trimming removed 2 bases from V and 6 bases from J, with 8 bases in between. The CDR3 consists of 13 residues. The germline gives CDR1 LNHDA, CDR2 SQIVND (reference sequence). Here the CDR3 DNA reads TGTGCCAGTAGTATATCCGCGATCAATGAGCAGTTCTTC. Translating gives CASSISAINEQFF.

The chain is built from TRBV4-2 and TRBJ1-1, with 9 bases identical to TRBD1. CDR1 and CDR2 from the germline V gene are LGHNA and YNFKEQ. The J segment lost 6 bases and the V segment lost 1 base, leaving 6 bases of the junction unmatched. This CDR3 is built from 15 residues. CDR3 in amino acids: CASSQGPDRGSEAFF. The CDR3 bases are TGTGCCAGCAGCCAAGGCCCAGACAGGGGGTCTGAAGCTTTCTTT.

This sequence joins TRBV13 and TRBJ2-5, with 10 positions matching TRBD1. The CDR3 length is 17 residues. The J segment lost 4 bases and the V segment lost 5 bases, leaving 13 bases of the junction unmatched. CDR1 is PRHDT, CDR2 FYEKMQ, per germline (reference sequence). The CDR3 DNA sequence: TGTGCCAGCAGCCCAGGGGGGACAGGGGAGGTCGGAGAGACCCAGTACTTC. Translation gives CASSPGGTGEVGETQYF.

This clone has just one count. This chain joins TRBV7-6 and TRBJ1-2; TRBD1 aligns across 8 bases. The CDR3 consists of 17 residues. Unmatched junction bases numbered 11, after V lost 0 bases and J lost 5 bases. Germline CDR1 SGHVS, CDR2 FNYEAQ. The CDR3 here is CASSLAQPGQGLYGYTF. CDR3 in DNA: TGTGCCAGCAGCTTAGCGCAACCAGGACAGGGATTATATGGCTACACCTTC.

This sequence joins TRBV7-9 and TRBJ2-7, with 8 bases lining up with TRBD1. Germline trimming cut 4 bases from V and 3 bases from J; bases unmatched to any gene: 2. Germline CDR1 reads SEHNR; CDR2 reads FQNEAQ (reference sequence). This CDR3 comprises 13 residues. The CDR3 spells CASSSDRVYEQYF. The DNA for the CDR3 is TGTGCCAGCAGCTCGGACAGGGTCTACGAGCAGTACTTC.

This rearrangement joins TRBV23-1 to TRBJ2-7; D is undetermined. TRBV23-1 is marked as an open reading frame, function uncertain. V gave up 4 bases and J gave up 3 bases, with 4 bases separating them. There are 11 residues in the CDR3. In DNA, the CDR3 is TGCGCCAGCAGTCGGGTCTACGAGCAGTACTTC. It is translated as CASSRVYEQYF.

V usage is TRBV4-1 and J usage is TRBJ1-5, with D unresolved. In germline, CDR1 is MGHRA, CDR2 YSYEKL. The CDR3 length is 14 residues. V was pared by 4 bases and J by 6 bases, with 13 bases between. The CDR3 DNA follows: TGCGCCAGCAGCCGTGCTAGGGTAGTTCAGCCCCAGCATTTT. Translation: CASSRARVVQPQHF.

The chain carries TRBV7-7 and TRBJ2-1; D possibly corresponds to TRBD2 (5 bases). V lost 5 bases to trimming and J lost 1 base, with 12 bases between them. Germline V gene lookup returns CDR1 SSHAT and CDR2 FNYEAQ (reference sequence). The CDR3 has 15 amino acids. This chain's CDR3 is CASSAYPGSYNEQFF. CDR3 bases: TGTGCCAGCAGCGCGTACCCGGGGTCCTACAATGAGCAGTTCTTC.